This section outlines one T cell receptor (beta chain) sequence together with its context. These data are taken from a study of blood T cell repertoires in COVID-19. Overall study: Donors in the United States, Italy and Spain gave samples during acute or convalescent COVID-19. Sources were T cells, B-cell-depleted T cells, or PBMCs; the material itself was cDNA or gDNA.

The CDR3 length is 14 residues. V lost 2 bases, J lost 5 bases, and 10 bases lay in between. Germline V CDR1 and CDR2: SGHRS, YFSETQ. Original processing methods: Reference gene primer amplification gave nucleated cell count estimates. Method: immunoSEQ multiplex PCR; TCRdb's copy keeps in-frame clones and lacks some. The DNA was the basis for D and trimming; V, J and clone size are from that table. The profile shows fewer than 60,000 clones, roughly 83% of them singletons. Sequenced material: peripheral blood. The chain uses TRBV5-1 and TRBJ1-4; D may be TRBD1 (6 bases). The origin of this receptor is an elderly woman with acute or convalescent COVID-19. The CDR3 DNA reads TGCGCCAGCAGCTTCGGGACAATCAATGAAAAACTGTTTTTT. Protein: CASSFGTINEKLFF. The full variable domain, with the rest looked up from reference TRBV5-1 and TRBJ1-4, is KAGVTQTPRYLIKTRGQQVTLSCSPISGHRSVSWYQQTPGQGLQFLFEYFSETQRNKGNFPGRFSGRQFSNSRSEMNVSTLELGDSALYLCASSFGTINEKLFFGSGTQLSVL.